This T cell receptor beta chain was obtained from a study of T cell responses to AZD1222 COVID-19 vaccine. V was clipped by 4 bases and J by 0 bases, with 19 bases between them. CDR3 size: 17 residues. Germline loops: CDR1 MDHEN, CDR2 SYDVKM. The assay was immunoSEQ multiplex PCR, and TCRdb's table has in-frame clones only and misses some. The repertoire consists of some 130,000 clones, with approximately 88% occurring once and the leading ten covering 4.1%. This receptor was identified in an adult in good health. The source was peripheral blood, collected on day 0 of AZD1222 vaccination. The chain carries TRBV28 and TRBJ2-7; D is perhaps TRBD1 or TRBD2 (5 bases each). This CDR3 reads CASSSSPGTVSSYEQYF. DNA of the CDR3: TGTGCCAGCAGTTCCAGCCCGGGGACGGTAAGCTCCTACGAGCAGTACTTC.